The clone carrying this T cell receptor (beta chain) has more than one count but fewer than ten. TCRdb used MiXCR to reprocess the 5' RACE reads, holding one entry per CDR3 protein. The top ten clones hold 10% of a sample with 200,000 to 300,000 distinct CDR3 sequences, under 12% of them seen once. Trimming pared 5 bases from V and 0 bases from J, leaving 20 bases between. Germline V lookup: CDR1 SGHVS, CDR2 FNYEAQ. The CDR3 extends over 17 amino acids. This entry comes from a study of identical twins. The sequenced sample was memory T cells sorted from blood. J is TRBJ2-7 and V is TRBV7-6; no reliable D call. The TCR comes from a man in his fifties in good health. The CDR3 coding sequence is TGTGCCAGCAGCCACTCCTGCCTACAGAGGAGCTCCTACGAGCAGTACTTC. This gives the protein CASSHSCLQRSSYEQYF.